Sequencing of this T cell receptor (beta chain) was carried out in a study of beta chain features in type 1 diabetes (dated 2018 in TCRdb). Looking at the study overall: Patients and healthy donors did not differ in mean age, gender distribution, total cell number or subset yield. A total of roughly 98,000,000 sorted cells were examined across all samples, and a strong correlation was observed between cell number per subset and RNA yield. In the study, TCRB repertoires of sorted circulating CD4+ T cell subsets from recently diagnosed type 1 diabetes patients were compared with those of matched healthy donors. Regulatory and stem cell-like memory subsets were obtained from only 8 patients and about 8 healthy donors, while naive and central memory subsets were obtained from all 28 donors. General study outcomes and caveats: Because cDNA rather than genomic DNA was sequenced, highly expressing activated cells could have been over-represented, although no difference in activation and CD3 levels was found between groups. Because the HLA sub-analyses included only small numbers of individuals, any influence of HLA type on TCRB rearrangement was left unresolved. Naive, central memory and regulatory TCRB repertoires appeared to be more alike among patients than among healthy donors. Patients with type 1 diabetes made fewer insertions and deleted more nucleotides at VDJ recombination sites, implying thymic rearrangement abnormalities. Shorter templates might have been favored by PCR, but patient and control samples were amplified and corrected together, so both groups would have been affected equally by any skew. A moderate but significant shortening of TCRB CDR3 length was observed in type 1 diabetes patients in all four CD4+ subsets.

V sheds 3 bases and J sheds 3 bases, leaving 12 bases between their ends. The CDR3 starts with the cysteine, ends with the phenylalanine, and has 14 residues. Just CDR3 DNA is preserved here, 42 bases in frame from base 1. CDR1 and CDR2, looked up from the germline V gene, are MDHEN and SYDVKM. Each donor gave one peripheral blood draw, averaging around 120 mL, which was collected into heparinised tubes. Using a panel that included CD45RO, CCR7, CD25, CD127, CD95 and CD27, naive, central memory, regulatory and stem cell-like memory CD4+ T cells were sorted on a BD FACSAria II. All sorted populations exceeded 98% purity. PBMCs were isolated immediately by Lymphoprep density gradient centrifugation and stained directly without culture. So that batch effects would be minimized, each experiment stained and sorted samples in pairs, pairing one healthy donor with one patient. All of the isolated RNA was reverse transcribed with the High Capacity cDNA Reverse Transcription Kit, so expressed TCRB transcripts were sequenced. Survey-depth immunoSEQ sequencing was performed on stem cell-like memory T cell samples, with an average of about 1.01 million total reads per sample. After sorted cells were lysed in RLT buffer, RNA was extracted with DNase-treated RNeasy Micro or Mini kits, with the choice depending on cell number. To prevent cross-contamination, every cell subset was processed on its own, while patient and healthy donor samples were processed together. The immunoSEQ multiplex PCR was used to amplify TCRB sequences from cDNA, generating 87-bp fragments that spanned the CDR3 region. The amplicons were sequenced using the Illumina HiSeq platform. On the study's bioinformatics: PCR bias was computationally corrected using synthetic template baselines, reads within Hamming distance 2 were collapsed, and singletons that could not be merged were discarded. By aligning reads against IMGT, V, D and J genes, CDR3 length, and insertions or deletions at six rearrangement sites were assigned. Within each subset, clonotype counts were normalized to sorted cell number, after which true diversity and Gini coefficients were computed with the tcR R package. Repertoire sharing was quantified using the overlap coefficient calculated on TCRB nucleotide sequences. TCRdb carries this immuneACCESS record with in-frame sequences only. Its versions omit some clonotypes, under half of them owing to an unresolved V gene in the studies checked, with the rest unexplained. V, J and clone size reflect that table, while D and trimming were determined from the DNA. The sample data list approximately 120,000 clones, and around 40% of these were observed just once. About 0.07% of the sample is in the top ten clones.

Concerning this clone itself: This clone's antigen is unknown. Per-base quality was not reported, and no clone a single base away is much larger than it.

Specimen: stem cell memory CD4+ T cells from blood. The meaning of the sample's cell subset or site label: stem cell-like memory CD4+ T cells. The TCR sequence derives from a woman between 18 and 29 years old in good health. The rearrangement joined TRBV28 to TRBJ2-7; TRBD1 could be the D gene, as 5 bases match. For the CDR3, the sequence is CASSLVGASYEQYF. The DNA is as follows: TGTGCCAGCAGTTTGGTAGGGGCGAGCTACGAGCAGTACTTC.